The clone carrying this TCR beta chain was counted only a few times. Its antigen remains unidentified. The record originates from a study of identical twins. Overall study results and limits: Invariant MAIT and iNKT cells may have partly biased zero-insertion analyses.

With template switching, a universal primer site was added, and the cDNA carried unique molecular identifiers. Each CDR3 protein gets one entry after TCRdb re-called the 5' RACE reads with MiXCR. The data hold 1.5 million to 2 million distinct CDR3 sequences, with about 31% observed a single time. The V gene's germline CDR1 is LGHDT and CDR2 YNNKEL (reference sequence). J was trimmed by 2 bases and V by 3 bases; bases with no gene match: 5. The CDR3 runs 17 residues. The chain joins TRBV3-1 to TRBJ2-3; 13 nucleotides align to TRBD2. The receptor was isolated from a newborn girl in good health. The material sequenced was cord blood. CDR3 in amino acids: CASSQTSGGWATDTQYF. The CDR3 DNA reads as TGTGCCAGCAGCCAGACTAGCGGGGGGTGGGCCACAGATACGCAGTATTTT.